Following are 10 T cell receptor beta chains from one sample sequenced in a study of T cell repertoires in cytomegalovirus infection. The antigens for these receptors are not known. Each CDR3 protein is one row after TCRdb ran MiXCR on the reads. The profile shows around 540,000 distinct CDR3 sequences, roughly a third of them singletons. Sequenced material: cultured PBMCs, taken from culture after CMV antigen stimulation. Every receptor here comes from a human donor in good health (CMV status not recorded). Some clones in this sample may be carry-over from other donors' samples.

The chain joins TRBV3-1 to TRBJ2-5, with 9 bases identical to TRBD2. Germline CDR1 is LGHDT and CDR2 is YNNKEL (reference sequence). This CDR3 comprises 12 residues. Trimming cost V 1 base and J 9 bases; bases outside gene matches: 0. The CDR3 nucleotides are TGTGCCAGCAGCCAAGGCGGGAGGGCCCAGTACTTC. Translation gives CASSQGGRAQYF.

This clonotype was counted a few times. The chain employs TRBV6-1 and TRBJ1-6; the D is unclear. This CDR3 contains 12 residues. Trimming took off 4 bases at V and 9 bases at J, with 7 bases between the two ends. The germline gives CDR1 MNHNS, CDR2 SASEGT. The CDR3, as DNA: TGTGCCAGCAGTGGAATAGGTTCACCCCTCCACTTT. It is translated as CASSGIGSPLHF.

V usage is TRBV4-2 and J usage is TRBJ1-2; TRBD1 aligns across 8 bases. CDR1 and CDR2 (germline): LGHNA, YNFKEQ. V shed 0 bases, J shed 2 bases, and the junction held 5 bases outside the gene matches. This CDR3 comprises 16 residues. The CDR3 nucleotides read TGTGCCAGCAGCCAAGAGGCAGGGGGCCGGAACTATGGCTACACCTTC. Translating it yields CASSQEAGGRNYGYTF.

This clonotype was picked up a small number of times. CDR3: CARSLTLGSGNTIYF. The CDR3 nucleotides read TGTGCCAGAAGCTTGACGTTAGGCTCTGGAAACACCATATATTTT. The rearrangement uses TRBV5-3 and TRBJ1-3; D gene uncertain. TRBV5-3 is an ORF, and what it does is uncertain. The CDR3 spans 15 residues. The V gene lost 1 base and the J gene lost 0 bases, with 8 bases spanning the gap.

The CDR3, as DNA: TGTGCCAGCAGTGAGGATCCGGGACTAGCGGGATACCAGAGCTCCTACAATGAGCAGTTCTTC. It translates to CASSEDPGLAGYQSSYNEQFF. The V gene is TRBV6-1, the J gene TRBJ2-1; 13 bases align to TRBD2. V lost 3 bases to trimming and J lost 0 bases; unmatched junction nucleotides: 14. Germline V CDR1 and CDR2: MNHNS, SASEGT. The CDR3 runs to 21 residues.

Here the CDR3 reads CASSRGGSSPPRV. CDR3 coding DNA: TGTGCCAGCAGCAGGGGGGGGTCTAGCCCTCCCCGGGTC. This rearrangement joins TRBV7-2 to TRBJ2-7; a weak D match, TRBD2 (7 bases). The length of the CDR3 is 13 residues. CDR1 SGHTA and CDR2 FQGNSA come from the germline V gene.

The rearrangement uses TRBV6-5 and TRBJ1-2; D possibly corresponds to TRBD1 (5 bases). Trimming cost V 6 bases and J 3 bases, with 14 bases left between them. CDR3 length equals 14 residues. Germline V CDR1 and CDR2: MNHEY, SVGAGI. CDR3 sequence (DNA): TGTGCCAGCAGCCGTGGAGGGGCATACTATGGCTACACCTTC. This codes for CASSRGGAYYGYTF.

This clonotype showed up just a few times. The rearrangement links TRBV27 to TRBJ2-1; TRBD2 agrees at 12 bases. Germline CDR1 MNHEY, CDR2 SMNVEV (reference sequence). The J segment lost 10 bases and the V segment lost 3 bases, leaving 10 bases of the junction unmatched. The CDR3 sequence is 16 residues long. Written as DNA, the CDR3 is TGTGCCAGCAGTTTCCGTCTAGCGGGAGGGTCTCGCGAGCAGTTCTTC. It encodes CASSFRLAGGSREQFF.

Only a few counts were recorded for this clonotype. The chain has TRBV7-2 and TRBJ2-7; D is ambiguous. V gave up 3 bases and J gave up 0 bases, with 9 bases separating them. The V gene's germline CDR1 is SGHTA and CDR2 FQGNSA. This CDR3 has 14 residues. CDR3 amino acids: CASSFQVPSYEQYF. The DNA for the CDR3 is TGTGCCAGCAGCTTCCAGGTACCCTCCTACGAGCAGTACTTC.

V and J are TRBV11-3 and TRBJ2-7; D is unresolved. Trimming left V 5 bases short and J 10 bases short, with 15 bases between. In germline, CDR1 is SGHNT, CDR2 YENEEA. The CDR3 extends over 12 amino acids. CDR3 sequence reads: CASSPSPPHQYV. CDR3 sequence (DNA): TGTGCCAGCAGCCCCAGCCCCCCCCATCAGTACGTC.